Sequencing of this T cell receptor (beta chain) was carried out in a study of blood T cell repertoires in COVID-19. Study-level information: Sites in the United States, Italy and Spain provided acute and convalescent COVID-19 samples.

Recruitment covered about 25 US areas and drew participants whose ages spanned about 18 to 90 years. Participant reports of clinical history set cohort assignment. This CDR3 contains 17 residues. In germline, CDR1 is LGHNA, CDR2 YSLEER. The V segment lost 0 bases and the J segment 2 bases; nucleotides outside the gene matches: 6. In the study's own analysis: How many nucleated cells were present was estimated from reference gene primer amplification. The data were produced by immunoSEQ multiplex PCR, yet TCRdb's version contains in-frame clones alone and is incomplete. The V and J calls and clone size were taken over from that table, and D and trimming were inferred from the DNA. Here the sample spans under 200,000 clones, about 90% being singletons.

This sequence originates from a woman aged 45-65 years who had recovered from COVID-19. The rearrangement joins TRBV4-3 to TRBJ2-2, with 7 bases lining up with TRBD2. Sequenced material: PBMCs or T cells enriched from blood (not recorded which). Written as DNA, the CDR3 is TGCGCCAGCAGCCAAGAGATTAGCGGGCTAAACACCGGGGAGCTGTTTTTT. It yields the protein CASSQEISGLNTGELFF.